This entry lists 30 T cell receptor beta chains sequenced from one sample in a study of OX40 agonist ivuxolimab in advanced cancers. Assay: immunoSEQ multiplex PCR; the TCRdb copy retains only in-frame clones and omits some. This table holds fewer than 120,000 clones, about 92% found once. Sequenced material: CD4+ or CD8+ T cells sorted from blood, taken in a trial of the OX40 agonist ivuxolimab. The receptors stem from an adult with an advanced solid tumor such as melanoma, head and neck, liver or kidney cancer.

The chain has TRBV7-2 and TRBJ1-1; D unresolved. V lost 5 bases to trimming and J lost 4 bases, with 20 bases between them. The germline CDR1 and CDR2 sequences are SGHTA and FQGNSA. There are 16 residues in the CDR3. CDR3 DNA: TGTGCCAGCAGCCCTTACCCCGACCCCCCGAGCACTGAAGCTTTCTTT. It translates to CASSPYPDPPSTEAFF.

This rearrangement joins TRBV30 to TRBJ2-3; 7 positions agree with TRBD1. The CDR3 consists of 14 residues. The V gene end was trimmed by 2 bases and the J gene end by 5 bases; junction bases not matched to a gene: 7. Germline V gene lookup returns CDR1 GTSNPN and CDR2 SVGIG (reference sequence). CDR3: CAWSTGQAQDTQYF. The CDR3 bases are TGTGCCTGGAGTACCGGACAGGCCCAAGATACGCAGTATTTT.

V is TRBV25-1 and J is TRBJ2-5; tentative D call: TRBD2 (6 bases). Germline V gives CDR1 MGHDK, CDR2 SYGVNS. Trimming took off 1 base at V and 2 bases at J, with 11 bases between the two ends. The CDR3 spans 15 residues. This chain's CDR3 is CASSELGRDQETQYF. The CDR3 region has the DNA TGTGCCAGCAGTGAATTGGGGCGGGATCAAGAGACCCAGTACTTC. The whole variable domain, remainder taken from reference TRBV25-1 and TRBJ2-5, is EADIYQTPRYLVIGTGKKITLECSQTMGHDKMYWYQQDPGMELHLIHYSYGVNSTEKGDLSSESTVSRIRTEHFPLTLESARPSHTSQYLCASSELGRDQETQYFGPGTRLLVL.

Here the CDR3 DNA reads TGTGCCAGCAGCCAAGATTTCACCACGGGTTGGATTCAGTACTTC. It is translated as CASSQDFTTGWIQYF. The chain links TRBV14 to TRBJ2-4, with no clear D. This CDR3 contains 15 residues. Trimming pared 0 bases from V and 10 bases from J, leaving 16 bases between. The V gene's germline CDR1 is SGHDN and CDR2 FVKESK.

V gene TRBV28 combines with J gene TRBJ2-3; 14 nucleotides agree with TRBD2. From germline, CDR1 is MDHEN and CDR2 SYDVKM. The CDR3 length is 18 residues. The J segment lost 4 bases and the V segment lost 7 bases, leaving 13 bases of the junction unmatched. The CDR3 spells CASTASPGLAGEADTQYF. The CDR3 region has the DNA TGTGCCAGCACCGCATCCCCGGGACTAGCGGGAGAGGCAGATACGCAGTATTTT.

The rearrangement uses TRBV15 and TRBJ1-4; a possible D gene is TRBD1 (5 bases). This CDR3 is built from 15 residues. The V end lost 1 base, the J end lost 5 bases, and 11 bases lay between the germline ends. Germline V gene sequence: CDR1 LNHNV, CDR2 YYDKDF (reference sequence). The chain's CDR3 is CATSRAGARNEKLFF. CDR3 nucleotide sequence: TGTGCCACCAGCAGAGCCGGGGCGCGGAATGAAAAACTGTTTTTT.

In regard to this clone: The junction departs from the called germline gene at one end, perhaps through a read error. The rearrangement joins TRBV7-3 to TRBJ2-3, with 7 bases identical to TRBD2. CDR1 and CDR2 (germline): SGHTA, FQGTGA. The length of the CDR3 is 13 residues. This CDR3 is CASSLIGEGTGVF. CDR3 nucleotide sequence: TGTGCCAGCAGCTTAATAGGGGAGGGGACCGGGGTCTTT.

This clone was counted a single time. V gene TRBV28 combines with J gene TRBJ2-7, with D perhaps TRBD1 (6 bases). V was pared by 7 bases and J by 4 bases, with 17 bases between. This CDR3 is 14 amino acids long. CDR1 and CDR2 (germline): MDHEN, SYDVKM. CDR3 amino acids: CASIQGTPTYEQYF. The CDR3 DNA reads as TGTGCCAGCATTCAGGGGACGCCAACTTACGAGCAGTACTTC.

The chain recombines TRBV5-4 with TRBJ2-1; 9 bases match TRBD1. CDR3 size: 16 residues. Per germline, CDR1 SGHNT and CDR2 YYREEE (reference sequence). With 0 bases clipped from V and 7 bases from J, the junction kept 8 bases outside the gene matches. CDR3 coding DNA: TGTGCCAGCAGCTTGGACAGGGGGCCCGTCGGGAATGAGCAGTTCTTC. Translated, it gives CASSLDRGPVGNEQFF.

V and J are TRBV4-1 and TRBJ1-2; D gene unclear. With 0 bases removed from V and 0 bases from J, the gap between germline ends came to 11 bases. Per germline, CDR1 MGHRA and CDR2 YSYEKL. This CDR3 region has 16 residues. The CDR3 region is CASSQDWSLTNYGYTF. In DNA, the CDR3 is TGCGCCAGCAGCCAAGACTGGTCCCTTACTAACTATGGCTACACCTTC.

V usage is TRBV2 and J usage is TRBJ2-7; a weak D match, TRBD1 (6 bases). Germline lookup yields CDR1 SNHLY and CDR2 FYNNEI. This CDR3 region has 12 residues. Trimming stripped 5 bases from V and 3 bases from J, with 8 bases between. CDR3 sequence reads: CASSPGVYEQYF. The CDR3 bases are TGTGCCAGCAGTCCAGGGGTCTACGAGCAGTACTTC.

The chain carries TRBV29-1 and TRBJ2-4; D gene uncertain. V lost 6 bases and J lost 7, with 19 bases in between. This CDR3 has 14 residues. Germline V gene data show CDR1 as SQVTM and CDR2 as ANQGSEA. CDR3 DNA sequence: TGCAGCGTACTGGACCCGGCTGGCAACAACATTCAGTACTTC. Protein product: CSVLDPAGNNIQYF.

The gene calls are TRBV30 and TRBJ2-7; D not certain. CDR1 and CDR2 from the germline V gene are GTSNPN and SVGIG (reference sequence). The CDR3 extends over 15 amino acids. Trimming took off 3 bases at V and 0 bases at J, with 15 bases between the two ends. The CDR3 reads CAWRAGTAFSYEQYF. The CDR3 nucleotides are TGTGCCTGGAGGGCTGGTACAGCCTTCTCCTACGAGCAGTACTTC.

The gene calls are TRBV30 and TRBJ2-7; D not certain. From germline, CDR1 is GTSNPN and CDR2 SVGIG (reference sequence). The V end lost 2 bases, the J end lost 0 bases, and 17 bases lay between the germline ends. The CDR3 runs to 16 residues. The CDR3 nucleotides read TGTGCCTGGAGTCCCCAATTCGACAAGACCTCCTACGAGCAGTACTTC. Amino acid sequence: CAWSPQFDKTSYEQYF.

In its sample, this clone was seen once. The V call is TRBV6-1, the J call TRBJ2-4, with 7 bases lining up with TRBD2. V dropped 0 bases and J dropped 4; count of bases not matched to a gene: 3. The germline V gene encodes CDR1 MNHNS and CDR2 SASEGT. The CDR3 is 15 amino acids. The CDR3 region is CASSEAASGKNIQYF. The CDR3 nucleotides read TGTGCCAGCAGTGAAGCGGCTAGCGGTAAAAACATTCAGTACTTC.

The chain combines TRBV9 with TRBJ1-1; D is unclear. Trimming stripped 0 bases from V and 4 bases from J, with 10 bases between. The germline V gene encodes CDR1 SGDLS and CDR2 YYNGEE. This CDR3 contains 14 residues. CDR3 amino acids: CASSVGQWGTEAFF. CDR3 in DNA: TGTGCCAGCAGCGTAGGCCAGTGGGGCACTGAAGCTTTCTTT.

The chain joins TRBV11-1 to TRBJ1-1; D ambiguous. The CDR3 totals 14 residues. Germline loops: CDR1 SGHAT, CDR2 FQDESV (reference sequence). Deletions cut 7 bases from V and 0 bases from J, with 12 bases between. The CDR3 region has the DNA TGTGCCAGCACTATGTCAGCCTTGAACACTGAAGCTTTCTTT. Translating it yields CASTMSALNTEAFF.

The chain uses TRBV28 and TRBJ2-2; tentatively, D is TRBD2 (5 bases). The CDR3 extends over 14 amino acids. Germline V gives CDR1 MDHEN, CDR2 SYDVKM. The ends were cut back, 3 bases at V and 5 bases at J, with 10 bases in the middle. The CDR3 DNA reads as TGTGCCAGCAGTTTGTGGGGAGCAACCGGGGAGCTGTTTTTT. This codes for CASSLWGATGELFF.

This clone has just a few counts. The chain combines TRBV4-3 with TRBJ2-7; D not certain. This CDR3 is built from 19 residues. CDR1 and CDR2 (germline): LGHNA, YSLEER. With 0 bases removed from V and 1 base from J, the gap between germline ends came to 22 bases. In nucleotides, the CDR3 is TGCGCCAGCAGCCAAGATCCTGAACATCCCGATTGGGGATCCTACGAGCAGTACTTC. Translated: CASSQDPEHPDWGSYEQYF.

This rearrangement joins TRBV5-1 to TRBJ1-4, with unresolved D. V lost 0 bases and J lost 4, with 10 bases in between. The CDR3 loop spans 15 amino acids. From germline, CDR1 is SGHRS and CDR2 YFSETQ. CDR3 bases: TGCGCCAGCAGCTTGGCCGCAAGGATTAATGAAAAACTGTTTTTT. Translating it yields CASSLAARINEKLFF.

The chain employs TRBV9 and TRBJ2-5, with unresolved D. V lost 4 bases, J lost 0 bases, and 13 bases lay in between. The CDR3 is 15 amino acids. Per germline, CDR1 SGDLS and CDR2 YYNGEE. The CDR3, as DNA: TGTGCCAGCAGCTCCCGGACGGCGTACCAAGAGACCCAGTACTTC. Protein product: CASSSRTAYQETQYF.

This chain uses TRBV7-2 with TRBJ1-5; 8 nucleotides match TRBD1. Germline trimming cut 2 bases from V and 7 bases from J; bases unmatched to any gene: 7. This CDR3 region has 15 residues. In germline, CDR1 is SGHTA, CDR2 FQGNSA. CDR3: CASSLQGAYGQPQHF. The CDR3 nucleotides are TGTGCCAGCAGCTTACAGGGGGCCTACGGGCAGCCCCAGCATTTT.

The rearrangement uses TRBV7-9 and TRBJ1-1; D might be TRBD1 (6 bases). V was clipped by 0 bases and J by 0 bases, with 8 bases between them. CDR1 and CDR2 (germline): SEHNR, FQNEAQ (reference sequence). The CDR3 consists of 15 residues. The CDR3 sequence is CASSLARGLNTEAFF. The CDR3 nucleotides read TGTGCCAGCAGCTTAGCCAGGGGTCTGAACACTGAAGCTTTCTTT.

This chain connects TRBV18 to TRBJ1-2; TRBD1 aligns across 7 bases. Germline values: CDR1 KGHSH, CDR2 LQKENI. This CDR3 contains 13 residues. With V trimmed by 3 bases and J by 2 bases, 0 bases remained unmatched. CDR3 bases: TGTGCCAGCTCACCGACAGGGAACTATGGCTACACCTTC. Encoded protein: CASSPTGNYGYTF.

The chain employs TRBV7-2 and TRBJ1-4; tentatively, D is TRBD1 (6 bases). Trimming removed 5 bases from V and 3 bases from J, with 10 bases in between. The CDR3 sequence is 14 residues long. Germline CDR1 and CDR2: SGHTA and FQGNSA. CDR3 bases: TGTGCCAGCAGCCTAACAGGGCCTAATGAAAAACTGTTTTTT. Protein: CASSLTGPNEKLFF. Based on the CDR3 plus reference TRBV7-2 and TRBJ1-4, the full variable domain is GAGVSQSPSNKVTEKGKDVELRCDPISGHTALYWYRQSLGQGLEFLIYFQGNSAPDKSGLPSDRFSAERTGGSVSTLTIQRTQQEDSAVYLCASSLTGPNEKLFFGSGTQLSVL.

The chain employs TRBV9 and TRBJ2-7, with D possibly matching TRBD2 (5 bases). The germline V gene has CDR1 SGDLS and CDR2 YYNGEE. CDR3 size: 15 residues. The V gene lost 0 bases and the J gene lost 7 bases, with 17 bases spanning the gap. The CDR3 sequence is CASSVGAGAKREQYF. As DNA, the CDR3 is TGTGCCAGCAGCGTAGGAGCAGGAGCAAAGCGGGAGCAGTACTTC. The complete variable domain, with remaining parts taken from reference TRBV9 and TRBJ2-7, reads DSGVTQTPKHLITATGQRVTLRCSPRSGDLSVYWYQQSLDQGLQFLIQYYNGEERAKGNILERFSAQQFPDLHSELNLSSLELGDSALYFCASSVGAGAKREQYFGPGTRLTVT.

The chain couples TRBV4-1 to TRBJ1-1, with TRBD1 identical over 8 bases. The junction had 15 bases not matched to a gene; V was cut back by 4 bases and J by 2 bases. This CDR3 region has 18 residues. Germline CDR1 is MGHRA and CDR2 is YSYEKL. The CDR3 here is CASSLSQILTGDNTEAFF. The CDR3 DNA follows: TGCGCCAGCAGCCTCTCACAGATTTTGACAGGGGATAACACTGAAGCTTTCTTT.

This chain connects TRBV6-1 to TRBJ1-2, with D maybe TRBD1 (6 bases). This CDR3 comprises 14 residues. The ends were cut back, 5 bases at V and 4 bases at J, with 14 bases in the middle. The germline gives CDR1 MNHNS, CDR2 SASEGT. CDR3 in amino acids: CASSPGGGLYGYTF. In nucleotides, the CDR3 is TGTGCCAGCAGTCCTGGAGGGGGGCTCTATGGCTACACCTTC.

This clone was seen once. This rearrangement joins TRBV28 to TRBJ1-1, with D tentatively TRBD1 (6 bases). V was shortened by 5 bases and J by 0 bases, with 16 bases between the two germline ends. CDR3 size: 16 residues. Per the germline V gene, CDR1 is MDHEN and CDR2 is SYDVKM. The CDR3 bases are TGTGCCAGCAGTCTGGGGGGGGGCGAGATGAACACTGAAGCTTTCTTT. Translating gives CASSLGGGEMNTEAFF.

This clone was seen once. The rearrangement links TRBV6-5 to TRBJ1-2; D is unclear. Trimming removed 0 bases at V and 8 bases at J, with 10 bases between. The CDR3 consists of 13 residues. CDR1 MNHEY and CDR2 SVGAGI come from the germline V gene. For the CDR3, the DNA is TGTGCCAGCAGTTACTCCGGGGTCTACGGCTACACCTTC. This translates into CASSYSGVYGYTF.